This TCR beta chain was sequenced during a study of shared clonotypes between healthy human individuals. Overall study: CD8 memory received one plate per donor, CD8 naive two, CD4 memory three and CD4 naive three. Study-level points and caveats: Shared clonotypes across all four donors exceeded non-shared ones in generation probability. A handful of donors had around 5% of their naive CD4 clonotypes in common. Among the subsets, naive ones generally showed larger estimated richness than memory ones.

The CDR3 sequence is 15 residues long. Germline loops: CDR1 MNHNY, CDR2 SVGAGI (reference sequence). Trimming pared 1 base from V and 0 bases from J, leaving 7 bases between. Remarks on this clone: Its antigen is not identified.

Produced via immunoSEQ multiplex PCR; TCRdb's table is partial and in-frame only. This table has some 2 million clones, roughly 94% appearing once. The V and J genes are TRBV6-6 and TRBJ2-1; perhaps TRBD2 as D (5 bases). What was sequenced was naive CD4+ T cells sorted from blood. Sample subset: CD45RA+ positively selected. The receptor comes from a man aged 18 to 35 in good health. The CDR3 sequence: CASSYFGNSYNEQFF. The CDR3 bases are TGTGCCAGCAGTTACTTCGGGAACTCCTACAATGAGCAGTTCTTC.